Here is one T cell receptor beta chain with its context. Vbeta (60) and Jbeta (13) primers were used in the PCR. TCRdb's copy holds only in-frame clones and misses some; the assay was immunoSEQ multiplex PCR. In the table there are over 110,000 clones, approximately 80% of which are singletons. The data were taken from a study of cytomegalovirus exposure and HLA in healthy donors. The CDR3 sequence is 12 residues long. Germline CDR1 reads MNHEY; CDR2 reads SVGAGI. Trimming pared 5 bases from V and 8 bases from J, leaving 12 bases between. This sequence joins TRBV6-5 and TRBJ1-1, with a possible D match to TRBD1 (5 bases). Sequencing was done on a sample of PBMCs. This sequence originates from a male donor in good health and CMV-seronegative. CDR3 sequence reads: CASSRDRREAFF. The CDR3 nucleotides read TGTGCCAGCAGTCGCGACAGAAGGGAAGCTTTCTTT.